These 9 T cell receptor beta chains were all obtained from the same sample, sequenced in a study of blood T cell repertoires in COVID-19. The method was immunoSEQ multiplex PCR; TCRdb's version includes in-frame clones alone and lacks a portion of them. The table has a few hundred thousand clones, 80% to 85% seen once. The sequencing input was peripheral blood. The receptors here all came from a man aged 25-45 years with active or convalescent COVID-19.

V gene TRBV18 combines with J gene TRBJ2-5; D possibly corresponds to TRBD1 (6 bases). V lost 6 bases, J lost 7 bases, and 12 bases lay in between. Germline CDR1 is KGHSH and CDR2 is LQKENI. The CDR3 covers 12 residues. This chain's CDR3 is CASSPHRATQYF. In nucleotides, the CDR3 is TGTGCCAGCTCTCCTCACAGGGCGACCCAGTACTTC.

The chain joins TRBV5-8 to TRBJ1-4, with no clear D. The V end lost 3 bases, the J end lost 1 base, and 10 bases lay between the germline ends. Germline CDR1 and CDR2: SGHTS and YDEGEE. The CDR3 is 15 residues long. As DNA, the CDR3 is TGTGCCAGCAGCTACCGACCGGGAACTAATGAAAAACTGTTTTTT. This codes for CASSYRPGTNEKLFF.

This clone was seen only a few times. This rearrangement joins TRBV21-1 to TRBJ1-6. TRBV21-1 is a known pseudogene. This CDR3 is 14 amino acids long. CDR3 in amino acids: CASIPVGGNSPLHF. The CDR3 DNA sequence: TGTGCCAGCATCCCTGTGGGAGGTAATTCACCCCTCCACTTT.

The chain has TRBV28 and TRBJ2-7; 7 positions agree with TRBD1. V lost 8 bases and J lost 2; bases outside the gene matches: 9. Germline values: CDR1 MDHEN, CDR2 SYDVKM. The CDR3 length is 14 residues. The CDR3 DNA follows: TGTGCCAGCGGCCTTCGACAGGGTCCCTACGAGCAGTACTTC. Protein: CASGLRQGPYEQYF.

The DNA for the CDR3 is TGTGCCAGCAGTTTAAGGGGGTACGAGCAGTACTTC. Protein sequence: CASSLRGYEQYF. The gene calls are TRBV12-3 or TRBV12-4 and TRBJ2-7; TRBD1 is a possible D gene (6 bases). Trimming took off 2 bases at V and 4 bases at J, with 6 bases between the two ends. The CDR3 contains 12 residues.

The rearrangement joins TRBV24-1 to TRBJ2-7; weak D call: TRBD2 (6 bases). Germline assignment: CDR1 KGHDR and CDR2 SFDVKD. This CDR3 has 13 residues. V lost 4 bases to trimming and J lost 5 bases, with 11 bases between them. Written as DNA, the CDR3 is TGTGCCACCAGTGACTCCGGGAGCCACGAGCAGTACTTC. It specifies CATSDSGSHEQYF.

The chain links TRBV11-2 to TRBJ2-2; D might be TRBD1 (5 bases). V lost 4 bases, J lost 0 bases, and 9 bases lay in between. The CDR3 loop spans 15 amino acids. The germline V gene encodes CDR1 SGHAT and CDR2 FQNNGV. The CDR3 sequence: CASSSLTANTGELFF. The DNA of the CDR3 is TGTGCCAGCAGCTCATTGACAGCGAACACCGGGGAGCTGTTTTTT.

The chain couples TRBV27 to TRBJ2-3, with D unclear. The V gene's germline CDR1 is MNHEY and CDR2 SMNVEV (reference sequence). V lost 2 bases and J 2 bases, leaving 5 bases between the germline ends. The CDR3 spans 13 residues. The CDR3 spells CASSLVHTDTQYF. The CDR3 DNA sequence: TGTGCCAGCAGTTTAGTCCACACAGATACGCAGTATTTT.

V and J are TRBV3-1 (or the pseudogene TRBV3-2) and TRBJ2-1; 8 bases agree with TRBD2. Germline CDR1 and CDR2: LGHDT and YNNKEL (reference sequence). This CDR3 has 15 residues. J lost 11 bases, V lost 0 bases, and 9 bases had no gene match. This CDR3 is CASSQDRRTSGKQFF. The CDR3 nucleotides are TGTGCCAGCAGCCAAGATCGCCGTACTAGCGGCAAGCAGTTCTTC.